The clone carrying this T cell receptor beta chain has a handful of counts. What it binds is not known. Sampled 1 year posttransplant, controls received myeloablative marrow transplants, methotrexate and a calcineurin inhibitor. The entry originates in a study of T cells after posttransplantation cyclophosphamide. Overall study results and limits: Donor-recipient repertoire similarity was low at 1-2 months, rising over year one.

Profiled with immunoSEQ multiplex PCR; TCRdb holds only in-frame clones, not every one. The top ten clones hold approximately 3% of a sample with some 15,000 clones, approximately 78% of them seen once. This CDR3 has 15 amino acids. The rearrangement joins TRBV21-1 to TRBJ1-1. TRBV21-1 is an annotated pseudogene. This material consisted of PBMCs, taken around 410 days after allogeneic stem cell transplant with calcineurin inhibitor and methotrexate. The clonotype was recovered from a young adult male patient who received an allogeneic stem cell transplant from an unrelated donor, was CMV-positive, and had acute and chronic GVHD. Some T cells could come from the graft donor. The CDR3 region is CASTSLRSMNTEAFF. The CDR3 DNA reads as TGTGCCAGCACCTCACTAAGAAGCATGAACACTGAAGCTTTCTTT.